The TCR beta chain under discussion was sequenced for a study of blood T cell repertoires in COVID-19. Across the study: T cells, B-cell-depleted T cells, or PBMCs supplied cDNA or gDNA.

Method: immunoSEQ multiplex PCR; TCRdb's copy keeps in-frame clones and lacks some. The sample has approximately 260,000 clones; around nine tenths are singletons. Germline-derived CDR1 and CDR2 are SGHRS and YFSETQ. This CDR3 comprises 16 residues. The J segment lost 8 bases and the V segment lost 0 bases, leaving 6 bases of the junction unmatched. The sequence was obtained from a woman in her 40s who had recovered from COVID-19. The chain is built from TRBV5-1 and TRBJ1-6, with 9 bases identical to TRBD1. Input material: peripheral blood. The CDR3 DNA sequence: TGCGCCAGCAGCTTGGGTCCGGGACAGGGCGATTCACCCCTCCACTTT. It specifies CASSLGPGQGDSPLHF.